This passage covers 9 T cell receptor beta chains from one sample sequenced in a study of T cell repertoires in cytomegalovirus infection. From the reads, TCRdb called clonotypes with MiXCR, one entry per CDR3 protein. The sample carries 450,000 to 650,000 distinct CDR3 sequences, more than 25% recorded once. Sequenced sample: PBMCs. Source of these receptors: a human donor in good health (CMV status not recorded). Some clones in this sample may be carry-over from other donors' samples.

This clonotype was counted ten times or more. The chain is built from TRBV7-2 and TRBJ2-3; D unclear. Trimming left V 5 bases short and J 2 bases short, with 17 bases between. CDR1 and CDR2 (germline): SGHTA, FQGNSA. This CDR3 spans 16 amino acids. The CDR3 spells CASSLRSADYTDTQYF. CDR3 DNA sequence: TGTGCCAGCAGCCTCAGGAGCGCGGATTACACAGATACGCAGTATTTT.

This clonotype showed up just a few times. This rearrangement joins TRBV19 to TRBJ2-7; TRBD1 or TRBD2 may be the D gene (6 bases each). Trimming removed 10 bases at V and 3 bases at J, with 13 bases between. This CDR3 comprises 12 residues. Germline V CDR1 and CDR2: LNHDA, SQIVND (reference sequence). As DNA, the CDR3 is TGTGCCACAGGTGGAGGGGGCTACGAGCAGTACTTC. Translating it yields CATGGGGYEQYF. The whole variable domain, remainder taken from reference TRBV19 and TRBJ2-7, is DGGITQSPKYLFRKEGQNVTLSCEQNLNHDAMYWYRQDPGQGLRLIYYSQIVNDFQKGDIAEGYSVSREKKESFPLTVTSAQKNPTAFYLCATGGGGYEQYFGPGTRLTVT.

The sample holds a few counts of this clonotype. This chain's CDR3 is CASSLGAGGGYEQYF. In DNA, the CDR3 is TGTGCCAGCAGTTTGGGAGCAGGGGGCGGCTACGAGCAGTACTTC. J is TRBJ2-7 and V is TRBV28, with 8 bases fitting TRBD1. Germline trimming cut 3 bases from V and 3 bases from J; bases unmatched to any gene: 7. CDR1 and CDR2 from the germline V gene are MDHEN and SYDVKM. CDR3 length: 15 amino acids.

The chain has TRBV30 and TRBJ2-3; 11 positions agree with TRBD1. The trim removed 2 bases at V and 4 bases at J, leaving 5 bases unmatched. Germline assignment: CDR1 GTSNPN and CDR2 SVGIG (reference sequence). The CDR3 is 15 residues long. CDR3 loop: CAWSSGQGAADTQYF. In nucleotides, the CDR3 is TGTGCCTGGAGTTCTGGACAGGGGGCCGCAGATACGCAGTATTTT.

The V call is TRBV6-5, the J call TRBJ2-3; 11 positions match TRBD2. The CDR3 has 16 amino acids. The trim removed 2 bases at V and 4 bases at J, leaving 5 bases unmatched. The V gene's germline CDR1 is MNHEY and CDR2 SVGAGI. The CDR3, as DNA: TGTGCCAGCAGTTACGGACTAGCGGGTCCGTCAGATACGCAGTATTTT. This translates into CASSYGLAGPSDTQYF.

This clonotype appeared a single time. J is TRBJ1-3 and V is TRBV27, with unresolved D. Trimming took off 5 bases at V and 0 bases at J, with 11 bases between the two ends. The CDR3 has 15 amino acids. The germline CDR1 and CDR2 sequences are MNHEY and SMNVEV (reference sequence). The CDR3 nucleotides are TGTGCCAGCAGTCAGTCAGGAAGCTCTGGAAACACCATATATTTT. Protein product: CASSQSGSSGNTIYF.

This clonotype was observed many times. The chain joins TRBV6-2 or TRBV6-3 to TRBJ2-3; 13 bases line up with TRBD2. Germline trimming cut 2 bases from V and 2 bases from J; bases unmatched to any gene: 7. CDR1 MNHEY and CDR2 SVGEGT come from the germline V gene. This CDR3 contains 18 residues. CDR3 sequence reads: CASSYPGLAGVFTDTQYF. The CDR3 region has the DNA TGTGCCAGCAGTTACCCCGGACTAGCGGGAGTCTTCACAGATACGCAGTATTTT.

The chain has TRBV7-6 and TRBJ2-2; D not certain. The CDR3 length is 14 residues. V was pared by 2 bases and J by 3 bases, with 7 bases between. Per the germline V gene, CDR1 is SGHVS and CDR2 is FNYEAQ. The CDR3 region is CASSLLLDTGELFF. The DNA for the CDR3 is TGTGCCAGCAGCTTATTATTAGACACCGGGGAGCTGTTTTTT.

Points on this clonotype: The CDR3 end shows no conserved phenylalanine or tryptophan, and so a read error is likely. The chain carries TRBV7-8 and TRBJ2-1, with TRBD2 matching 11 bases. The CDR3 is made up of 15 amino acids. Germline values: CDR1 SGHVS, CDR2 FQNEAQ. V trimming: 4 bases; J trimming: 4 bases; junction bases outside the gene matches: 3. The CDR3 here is CASSSLAGGYNEQFS. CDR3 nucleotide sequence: TGTGCCAGCAGCTCGCTAGCGGGAGGATACAATGAGCAGTTCTCC.